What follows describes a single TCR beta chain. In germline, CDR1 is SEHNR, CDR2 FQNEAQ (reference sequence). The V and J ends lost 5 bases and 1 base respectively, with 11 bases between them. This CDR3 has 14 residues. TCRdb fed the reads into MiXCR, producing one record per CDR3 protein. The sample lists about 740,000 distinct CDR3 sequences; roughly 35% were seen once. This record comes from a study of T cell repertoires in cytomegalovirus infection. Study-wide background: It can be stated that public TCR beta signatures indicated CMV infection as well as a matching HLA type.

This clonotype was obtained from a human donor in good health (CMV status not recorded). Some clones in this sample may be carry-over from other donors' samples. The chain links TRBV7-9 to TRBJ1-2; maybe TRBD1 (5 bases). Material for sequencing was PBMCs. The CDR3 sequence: CASSPDNRNYGYTF. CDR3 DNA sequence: TGTGCCAGCAGCCCGGACAACCGTAACTATGGCTACACCTTC.